This TCR beta chain was observed in a study of CD8+CD57+ T cells in acquired aplastic anemia. At least ten counts were recorded for this clonotype. Profiling of TCR beta VDJ combinations and CDR3 sequences used genomic DNA as template. TCRdb called the reads again in MiXCR, with one record for every CDR3 protein. In the table there are 200,000 to 250,000 distinct CDR3 sequences, under 50% of which are singletons. Previously, flow cytometry had revealed CD8+CD57+ cell expansion in the patients chosen for sequencing. The sequence was collected from a human donor with aplastic anemia. Material: sorted CD4+, CD8+, or CD8+CD57+ T cells (not recorded which) from PBMCs.

Here the CDR3 reads CASSLDGQGGSGELFF. The CDR3 bases are TGCGCCAGCAGCTTGGATGGACAGGGAGGGTCCGGGGAGCTGTTTTTT. This sequence joins TRBV5-1 and TRBJ2-2; D is possibly TRBD1 (8 bases). V was pared by 0 bases and J by 6 bases, with 15 bases between. Germline-derived CDR1 and CDR2 are SGHRS and YFSETQ. This CDR3 is 16 amino acids long.